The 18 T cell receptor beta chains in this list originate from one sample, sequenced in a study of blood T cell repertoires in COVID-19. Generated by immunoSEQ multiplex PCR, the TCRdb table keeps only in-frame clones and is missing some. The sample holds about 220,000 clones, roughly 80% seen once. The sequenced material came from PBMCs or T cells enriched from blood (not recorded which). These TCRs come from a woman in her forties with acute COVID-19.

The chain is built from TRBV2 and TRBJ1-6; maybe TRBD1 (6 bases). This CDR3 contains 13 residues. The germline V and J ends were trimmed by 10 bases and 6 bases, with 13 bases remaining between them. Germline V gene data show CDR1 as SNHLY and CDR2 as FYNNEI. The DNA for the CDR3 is TGTGCCACTAGGGGGACCTCTAATTCACCCCTCCACTTT. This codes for CATRGTSNSPLHF.

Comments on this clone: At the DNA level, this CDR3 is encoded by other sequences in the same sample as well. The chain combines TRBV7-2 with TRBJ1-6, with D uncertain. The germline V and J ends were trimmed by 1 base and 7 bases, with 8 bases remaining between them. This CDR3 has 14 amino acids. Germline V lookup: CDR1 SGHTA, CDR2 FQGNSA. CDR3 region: CASSLESRNSPLHF. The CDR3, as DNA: TGTGCCAGCAGCTTAGAGTCGAGGAATTCACCCCTCCACTTT.

The CDR3, as DNA: TGTGCCAGCAGTGAACAGGGTGGTTCACCCCTCCACTTT. The encoded protein is CASSEQGGSPLHF. The chain recombines TRBV2 with TRBJ1-6; maybe TRBD1 (5 bases). Germline-derived CDR1 and CDR2 are SNHLY and FYNNEI. V lost 2 bases and J 9 bases, leaving 8 bases between the germline ends. CDR3 length: 13 amino acids.

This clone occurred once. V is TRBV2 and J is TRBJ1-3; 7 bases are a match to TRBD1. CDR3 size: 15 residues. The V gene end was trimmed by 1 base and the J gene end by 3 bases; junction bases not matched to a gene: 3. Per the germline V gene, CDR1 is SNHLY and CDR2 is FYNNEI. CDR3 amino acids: CASSEGAGGGNTIYF. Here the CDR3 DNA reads TGTGCCAGCAGTGAAGGTGCAGGGGGTGGAAACACCATATATTTT.

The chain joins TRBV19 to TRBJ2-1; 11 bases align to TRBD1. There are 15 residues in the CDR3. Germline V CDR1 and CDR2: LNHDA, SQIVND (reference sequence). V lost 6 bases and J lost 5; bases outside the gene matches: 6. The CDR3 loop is CASRKGTGGNNEQFF. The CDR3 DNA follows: TGTGCCAGTAGGAAAGGGACAGGGGGGAACAATGAGCAGTTCTTC.

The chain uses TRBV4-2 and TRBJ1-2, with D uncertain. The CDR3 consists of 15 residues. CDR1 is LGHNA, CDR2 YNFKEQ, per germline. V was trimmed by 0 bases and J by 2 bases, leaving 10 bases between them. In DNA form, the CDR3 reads TGTGCCAGCAGCCAAGATAGCGAGGAAAACTATGGCTACACCTTC. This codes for CASSQDSEENYGYTF.

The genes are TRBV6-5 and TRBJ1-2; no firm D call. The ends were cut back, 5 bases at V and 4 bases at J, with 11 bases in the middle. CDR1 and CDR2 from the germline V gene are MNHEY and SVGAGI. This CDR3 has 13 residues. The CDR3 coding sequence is TGTGCCAGCAGTCCCGAGATGAGCTATGGCTACACCTTC. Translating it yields CASSPEMSYGYTF.

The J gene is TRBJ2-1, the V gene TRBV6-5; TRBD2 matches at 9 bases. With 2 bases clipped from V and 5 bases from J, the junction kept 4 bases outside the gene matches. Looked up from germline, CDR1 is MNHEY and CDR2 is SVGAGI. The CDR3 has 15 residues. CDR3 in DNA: TGTGCCAGCAGTTACAGACTAGCGGAGGACAATGAGCAGTTCTTC. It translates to CASSYRLAEDNEQFF.

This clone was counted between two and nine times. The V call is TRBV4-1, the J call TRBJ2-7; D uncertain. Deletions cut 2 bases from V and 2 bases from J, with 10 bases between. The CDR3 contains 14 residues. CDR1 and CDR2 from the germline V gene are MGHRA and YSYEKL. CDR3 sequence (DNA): TGCGCCAGCAGCCAAATCTACGGAGCCTACGAGCAGTACTTC. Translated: CASSQIYGAYEQYF.

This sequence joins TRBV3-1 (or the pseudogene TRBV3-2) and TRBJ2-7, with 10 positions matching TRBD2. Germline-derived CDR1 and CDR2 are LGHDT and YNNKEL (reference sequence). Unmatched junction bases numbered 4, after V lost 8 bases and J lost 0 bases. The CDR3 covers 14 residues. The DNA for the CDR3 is TGTGCCAGCGGGGCTAGCGGGAGCTCCTACGAGCAGTACTTC. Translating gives CASGASGSSYEQYF.

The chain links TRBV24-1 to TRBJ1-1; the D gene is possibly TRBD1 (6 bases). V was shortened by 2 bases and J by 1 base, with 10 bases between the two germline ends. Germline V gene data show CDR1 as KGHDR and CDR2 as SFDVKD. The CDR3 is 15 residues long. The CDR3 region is CATSDSGGPNTEAFF. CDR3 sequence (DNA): TGTGCCACCAGTGATTCGGGGGGCCCGAACACTGAAGCTTTCTTT.

The CDR3 nucleotides are TGTGCCAGCAGGGAACAGGGATTCTATAATTCACCCCTCCACTTT. It yields the protein CASREQGFYNSPLHF. This chain links TRBV3-1 (or the pseudogene TRBV3-2) with TRBJ1-6; tentatively, D is TRBD1 (6 bases). Trimming shortened V by 6 bases and J by 3 bases, and 12 bases separated the two germline ends. Germline CDR1 and CDR2: LGHDT and YNNKEL (reference sequence). This CDR3 region has 15 residues.

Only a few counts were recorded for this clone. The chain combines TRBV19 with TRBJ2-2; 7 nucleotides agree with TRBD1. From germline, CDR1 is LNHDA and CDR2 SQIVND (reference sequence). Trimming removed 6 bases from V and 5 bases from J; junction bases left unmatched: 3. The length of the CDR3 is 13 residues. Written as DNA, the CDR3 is TGTGCCAGTAGGGTGACAGGGACCGGGGAGCTGTTTTTT. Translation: CASRVTGTGELFF.

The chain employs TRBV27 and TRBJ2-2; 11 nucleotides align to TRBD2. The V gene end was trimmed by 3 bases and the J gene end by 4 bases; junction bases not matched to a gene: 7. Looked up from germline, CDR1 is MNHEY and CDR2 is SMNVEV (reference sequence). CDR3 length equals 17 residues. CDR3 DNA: TGTGCCAGCAGTTTTAGCGGGAGGGCCTCTATCACCGGGGAGCTGTTTTTT. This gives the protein CASSFSGRASITGELFF.

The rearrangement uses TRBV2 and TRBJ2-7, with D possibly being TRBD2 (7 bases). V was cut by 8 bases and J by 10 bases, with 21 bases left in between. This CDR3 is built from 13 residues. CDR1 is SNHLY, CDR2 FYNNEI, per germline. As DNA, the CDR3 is TGTGCCAGCTCGGGGGGCCACCCCGCGGGACAGTACTTC. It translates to CASSGGHPAGQYF.

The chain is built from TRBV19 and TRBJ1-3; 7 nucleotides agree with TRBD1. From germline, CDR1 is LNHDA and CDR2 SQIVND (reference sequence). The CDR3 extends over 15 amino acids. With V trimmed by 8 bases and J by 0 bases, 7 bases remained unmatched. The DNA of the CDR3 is TGTGCCAGTGGGGGACAGCGGACCTCTGGAAACACCATATATTTT. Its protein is CASGGQRTSGNTIYF.

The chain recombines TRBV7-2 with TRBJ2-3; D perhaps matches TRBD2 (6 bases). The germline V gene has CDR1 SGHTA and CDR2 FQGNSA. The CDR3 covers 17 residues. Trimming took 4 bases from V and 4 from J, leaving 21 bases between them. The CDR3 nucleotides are TGTGCCAGCAGCTCCCCGGTGGGTGCGGGGAGCGCAGATACGCAGTATTTT. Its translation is CASSSPVGAGSADTQYF. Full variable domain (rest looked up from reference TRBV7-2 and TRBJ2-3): GAGVSQSPSNKVTEKGKDVELRCDPISGHTALYWYRQSLGQGLEFLIYFQGNSAPDKSGLPSDRFSAERTGGSVSTLTIQRTQQEDSAVYLCASSSPVGAGSADTQYFGPGTRLTVL.

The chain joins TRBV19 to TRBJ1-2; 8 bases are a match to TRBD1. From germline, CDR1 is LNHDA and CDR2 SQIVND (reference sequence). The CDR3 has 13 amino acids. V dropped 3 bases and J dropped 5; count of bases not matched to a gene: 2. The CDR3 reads CASSMDREYGYTF. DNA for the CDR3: TGTGCCAGTAGTATGGACAGGGAATATGGCTACACCTTC.